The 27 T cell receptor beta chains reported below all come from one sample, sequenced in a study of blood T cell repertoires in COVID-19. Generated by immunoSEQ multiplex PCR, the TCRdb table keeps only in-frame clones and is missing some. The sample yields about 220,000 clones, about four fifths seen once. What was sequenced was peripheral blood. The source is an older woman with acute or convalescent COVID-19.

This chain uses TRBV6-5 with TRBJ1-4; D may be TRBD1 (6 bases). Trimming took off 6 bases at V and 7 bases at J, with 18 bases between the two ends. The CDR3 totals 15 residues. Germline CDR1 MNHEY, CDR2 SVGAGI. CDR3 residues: CASRGNRDIREKLFF. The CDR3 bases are TGTGCCAGCAGGGGGAACCGGGACATCCGTGAAAAACTGTTTTTT.

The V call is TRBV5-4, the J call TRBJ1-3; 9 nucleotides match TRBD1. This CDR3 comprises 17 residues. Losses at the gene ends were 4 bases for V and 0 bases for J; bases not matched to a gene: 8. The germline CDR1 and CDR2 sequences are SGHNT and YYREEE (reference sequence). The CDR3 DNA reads TGTGCCAGCAGCGAGACCGGGACAGGGTACTCTGGAAACACCATATATTTT. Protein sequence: CASSETGTGYSGNTIYF.

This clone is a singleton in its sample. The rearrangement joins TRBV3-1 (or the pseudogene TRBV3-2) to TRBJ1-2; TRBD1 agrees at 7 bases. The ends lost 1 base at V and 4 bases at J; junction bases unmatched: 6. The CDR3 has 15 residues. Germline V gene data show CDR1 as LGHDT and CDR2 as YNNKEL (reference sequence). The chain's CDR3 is CASSQGQGFGYGYTF. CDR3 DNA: TGTGCCAGCAGCCAAGGACAGGGATTCGGCTATGGCTACACCTTC.

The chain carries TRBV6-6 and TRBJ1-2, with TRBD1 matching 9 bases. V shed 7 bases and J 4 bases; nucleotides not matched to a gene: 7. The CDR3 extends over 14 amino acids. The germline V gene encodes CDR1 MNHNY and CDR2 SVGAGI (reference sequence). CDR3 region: CASNNRGRSYGYTF. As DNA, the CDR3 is TGTGCCAGCAATAACAGGGGGCGCTCCTATGGCTACACCTTC.

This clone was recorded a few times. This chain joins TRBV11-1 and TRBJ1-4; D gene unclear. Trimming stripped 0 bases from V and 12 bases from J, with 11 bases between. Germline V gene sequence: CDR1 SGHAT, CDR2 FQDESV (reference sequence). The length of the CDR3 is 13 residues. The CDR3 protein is CASSLASEEELFF. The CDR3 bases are TGTGCCAGCAGCTTAGCCAGTGAAGAAGAACTGTTTTTT.

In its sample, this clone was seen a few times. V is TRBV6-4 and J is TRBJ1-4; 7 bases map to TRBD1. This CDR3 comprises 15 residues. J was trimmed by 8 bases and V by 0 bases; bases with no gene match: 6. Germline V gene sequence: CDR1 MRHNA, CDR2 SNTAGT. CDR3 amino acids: CASSDSGGGGEKLFF. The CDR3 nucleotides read TGTGCCAGCAGTGACTCAGGGGGCGGTGGAGAAAAACTGTTTTTT.

The CDR3 DNA reads as TGCGCCAGCTCCGGACAGATTAACTATGGCTACACCTTC. Translation gives CASSGQINYGYTF. This chain uses TRBV5-1 with TRBJ1-2, with D perhaps matching TRBD1 (6 bases). Germline V gives CDR1 SGHRS, CDR2 YFSETQ. This CDR3 contains 13 residues. V dropped 7 bases and J dropped 1 base, with 11 bases sitting between them.

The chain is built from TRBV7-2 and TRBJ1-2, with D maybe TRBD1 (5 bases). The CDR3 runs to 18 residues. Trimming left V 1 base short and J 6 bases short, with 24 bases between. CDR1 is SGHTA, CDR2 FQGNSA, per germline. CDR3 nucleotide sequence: TGTGCCAGCAGCTTAGAAGGGGTTTTAGTCAGGCTAGGGAATGGCTACACCTTC. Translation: CASSLEGVLVRLGNGYTF. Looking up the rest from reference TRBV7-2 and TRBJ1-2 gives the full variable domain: GAGVSQSPSNKVTEKGKDVELRCDPISGHTALYWYRQSLGQGLEFLIYFQGNSAPDKSGLPSDRFSAERTGGSVSTLTIQRTQQEDSAVYLCASSLEGVLVRLGNGYTFGSGTRLTVV.

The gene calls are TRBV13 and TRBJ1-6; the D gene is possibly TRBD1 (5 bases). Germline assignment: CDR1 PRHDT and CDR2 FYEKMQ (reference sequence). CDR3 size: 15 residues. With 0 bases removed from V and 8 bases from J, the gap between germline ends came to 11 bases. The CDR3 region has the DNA TGTGCCAGCAGCTTAGGGGACACGCGGCATTCACCCCTCCACTTT. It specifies CASSLGDTRHSPLHF.

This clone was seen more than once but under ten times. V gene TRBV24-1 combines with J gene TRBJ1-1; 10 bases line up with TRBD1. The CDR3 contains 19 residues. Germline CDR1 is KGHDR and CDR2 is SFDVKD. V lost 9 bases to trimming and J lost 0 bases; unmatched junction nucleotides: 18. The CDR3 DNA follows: TGTGCCACCTTAGGTTGGGACAGGGGACTCCGAGGGATGAACACTGAAGCTTTCTTT. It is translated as CATLGWDRGLRGMNTEAFF.

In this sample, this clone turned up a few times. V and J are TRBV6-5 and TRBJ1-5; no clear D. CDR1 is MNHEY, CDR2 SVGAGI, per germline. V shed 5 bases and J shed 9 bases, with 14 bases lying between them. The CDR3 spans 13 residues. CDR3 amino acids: CASSSGHIRPQHF. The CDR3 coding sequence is TGTGCCAGCAGTAGCGGGCATATCAGGCCCCAGCATTTT.

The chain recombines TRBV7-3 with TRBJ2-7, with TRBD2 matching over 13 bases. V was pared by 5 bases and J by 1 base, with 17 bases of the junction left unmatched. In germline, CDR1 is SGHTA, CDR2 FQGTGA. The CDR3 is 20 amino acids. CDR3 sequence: CASSHVTYRLAGGRSYEQYF. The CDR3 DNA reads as TGTGCCAGCAGCCACGTCACTTACCGACTAGCGGGGGGAAGGTCCTACGAGCAGTACTTC.

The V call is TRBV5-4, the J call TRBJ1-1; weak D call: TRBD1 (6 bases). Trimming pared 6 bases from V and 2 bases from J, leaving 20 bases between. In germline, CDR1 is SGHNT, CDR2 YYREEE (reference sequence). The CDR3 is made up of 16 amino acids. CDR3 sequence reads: CASTMTGGGPNTEAFF. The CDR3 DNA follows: TGTGCCAGCACCATGACAGGCGGGGGACCTAACACTGAAGCTTTCTTT.

This CDR3 is CASSSTVNTEAFF. CDR3 in DNA: TGTGCCAGCTCATCCACAGTGAACACTGAAGCTTTCTTT. The J gene is TRBJ1-1, the V gene TRBV18; D is unclear. The germline V gene has CDR1 KGHSH and CDR2 LQKENI. CDR3 length equals 13 residues. The germline V and J ends were trimmed by 5 bases and 0 bases, with 7 bases remaining between them.

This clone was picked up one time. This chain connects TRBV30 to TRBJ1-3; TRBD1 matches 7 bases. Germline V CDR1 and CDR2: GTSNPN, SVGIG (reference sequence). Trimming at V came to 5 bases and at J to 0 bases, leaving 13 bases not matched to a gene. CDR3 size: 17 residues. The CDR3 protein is CAWGEGGARFSGNTIYF. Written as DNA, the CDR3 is TGTGCCTGGGGGGAAGGGGGCGCGAGATTCTCTGGAAACACCATATATTTT.

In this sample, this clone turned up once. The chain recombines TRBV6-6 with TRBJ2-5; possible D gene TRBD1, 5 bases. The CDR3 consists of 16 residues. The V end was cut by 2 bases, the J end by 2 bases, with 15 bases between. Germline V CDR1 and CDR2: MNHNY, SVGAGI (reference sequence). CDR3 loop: CASSYQQGLSQETQYF. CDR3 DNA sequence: TGTGCCAGCAGTTACCAGCAGGGCCTTAGTCAAGAGACCCAGTACTTC.

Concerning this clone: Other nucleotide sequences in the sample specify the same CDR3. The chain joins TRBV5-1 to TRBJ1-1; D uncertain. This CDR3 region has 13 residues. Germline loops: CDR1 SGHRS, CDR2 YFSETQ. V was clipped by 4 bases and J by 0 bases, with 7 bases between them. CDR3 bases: TGCGCCAGCAGCCTGAACATGAACACTGAAGCTTTCTTT. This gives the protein CASSLNMNTEAFF. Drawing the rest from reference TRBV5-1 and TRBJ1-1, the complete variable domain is KAGVTQTPRYLIKTRGQQVTLSCSPISGHRSVSWYQQTPGQGLQFLFEYFSETQRNKGNFPGRFSGRQFSNSRSEMNVSTLELGDSALYLCASSLNMNTEAFFGQGTRLTVV.

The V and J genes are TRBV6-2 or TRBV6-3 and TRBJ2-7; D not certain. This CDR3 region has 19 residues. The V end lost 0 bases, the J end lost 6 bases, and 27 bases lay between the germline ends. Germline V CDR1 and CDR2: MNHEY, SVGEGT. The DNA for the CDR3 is TGTGCCAGCAGTTACTCGAAAATGGTTCGATGGCCAATTGGCCCCGAGCAGTACTTC. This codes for CASSYSKMVRWPIGPEQYF.

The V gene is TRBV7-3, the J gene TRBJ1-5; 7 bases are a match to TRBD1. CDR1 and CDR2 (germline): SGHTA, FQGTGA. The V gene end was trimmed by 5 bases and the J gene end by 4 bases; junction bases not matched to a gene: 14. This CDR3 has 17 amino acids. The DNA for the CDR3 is TGTGCCAGCAGCCACCCGGCCTGGGACAGATGTAATCAGCCCCAGCATTTT. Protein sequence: CASSHPAWDRCNQPQHF.

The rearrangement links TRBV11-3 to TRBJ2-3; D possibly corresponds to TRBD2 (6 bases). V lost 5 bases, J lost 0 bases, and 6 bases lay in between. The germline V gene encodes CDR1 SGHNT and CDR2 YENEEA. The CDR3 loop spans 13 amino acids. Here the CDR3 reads CASSRESTDTQYF. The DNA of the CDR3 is TGTGCCAGCAGCCGGGAGAGCACAGATACGCAGTATTTT.

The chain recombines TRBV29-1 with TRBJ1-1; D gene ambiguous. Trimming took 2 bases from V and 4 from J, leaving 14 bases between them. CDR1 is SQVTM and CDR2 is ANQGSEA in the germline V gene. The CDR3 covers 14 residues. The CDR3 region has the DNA TGCAGCGTTGAACGTCAGGTATGGGCCACTGAAGCTTTCTTT. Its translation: CSVERQVWATEAFF.

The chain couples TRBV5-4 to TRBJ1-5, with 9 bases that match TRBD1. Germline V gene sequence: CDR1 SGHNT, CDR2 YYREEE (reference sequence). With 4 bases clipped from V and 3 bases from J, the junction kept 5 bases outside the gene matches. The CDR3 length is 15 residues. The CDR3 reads CASSPGTGINQPQHF. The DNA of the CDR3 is TGTGCCAGCAGCCCCGGGACAGGGATCAATCAGCCCCAGCATTTT. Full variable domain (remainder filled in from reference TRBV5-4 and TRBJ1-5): ETGVTQSPTHLIKTRGQQVTLRCSSQSGHNTVSWYQQALGQGPQFIFQYYREEENGRGNFPPRFSGLQFPNYSSELNVNALELDDSALYLCASSPGTGINQPQHFGDGTRLSIL.

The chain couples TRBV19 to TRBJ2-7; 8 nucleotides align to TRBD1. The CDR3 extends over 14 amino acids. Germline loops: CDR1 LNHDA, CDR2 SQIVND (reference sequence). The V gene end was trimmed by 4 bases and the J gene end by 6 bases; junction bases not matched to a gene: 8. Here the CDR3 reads CASSNRQGSSEQYF. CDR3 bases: TGTGCCAGTAGTAACCGACAGGGGAGCTCCGAGCAGTACTTC.

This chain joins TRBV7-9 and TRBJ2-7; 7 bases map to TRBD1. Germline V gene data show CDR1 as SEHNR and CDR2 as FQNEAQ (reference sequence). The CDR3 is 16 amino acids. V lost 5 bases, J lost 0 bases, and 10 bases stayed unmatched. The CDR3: CASSQRTGAGSYEQYF. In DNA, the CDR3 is TGTGCCAGCAGCCAGAGGACAGGCGCTGGCTCCTACGAGCAGTACTTC.

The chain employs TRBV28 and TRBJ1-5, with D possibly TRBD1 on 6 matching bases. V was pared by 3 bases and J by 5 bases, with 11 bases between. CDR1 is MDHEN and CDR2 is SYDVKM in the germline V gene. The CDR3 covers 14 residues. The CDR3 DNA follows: TGTGCCAGCAGTTTTACAGGGTCCGATCAGCCCCAGCATTTT. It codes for CASSFTGSDQPQHF.

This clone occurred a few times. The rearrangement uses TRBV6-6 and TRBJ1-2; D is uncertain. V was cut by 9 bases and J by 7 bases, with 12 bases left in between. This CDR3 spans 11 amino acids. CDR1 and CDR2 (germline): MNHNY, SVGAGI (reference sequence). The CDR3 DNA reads TGTGCCAGTACCGGTACTTTTGGCTACACCTTC. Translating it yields CASTGTFGYTF.

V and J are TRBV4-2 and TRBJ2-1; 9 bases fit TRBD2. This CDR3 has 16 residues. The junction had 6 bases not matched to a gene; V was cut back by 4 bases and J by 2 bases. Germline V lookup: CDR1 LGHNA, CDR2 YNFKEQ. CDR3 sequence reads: CASSLTSGNTYNEQFF. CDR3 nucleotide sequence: TGTGCCAGCAGCCTGACTAGCGGAAATACCTACAATGAGCAGTTCTTC.